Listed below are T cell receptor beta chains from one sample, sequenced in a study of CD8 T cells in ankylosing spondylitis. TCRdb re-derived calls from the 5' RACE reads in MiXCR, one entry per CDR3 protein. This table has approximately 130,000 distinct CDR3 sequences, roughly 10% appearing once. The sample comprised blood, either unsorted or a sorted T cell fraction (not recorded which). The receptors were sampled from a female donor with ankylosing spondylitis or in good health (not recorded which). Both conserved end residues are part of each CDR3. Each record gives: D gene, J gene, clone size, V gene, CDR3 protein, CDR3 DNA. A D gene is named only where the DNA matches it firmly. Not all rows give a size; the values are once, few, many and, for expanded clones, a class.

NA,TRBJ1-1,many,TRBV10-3,CAISDGGTEAFF,TGTGCCATCAGTGATGGGGGGACTGAAGCTTTCTTT
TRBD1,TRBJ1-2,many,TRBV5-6,CASSFGQGGLYGYTF,TGTGCCAGCAGCTTCGGCCAGGGGGGGCTGTATGGCTACACCTTC
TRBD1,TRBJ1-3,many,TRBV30,CAWDGQGAGNTIYF,TGTGCCTGGGACGGACAGGGGGCGGGAAACACCATATATTTT
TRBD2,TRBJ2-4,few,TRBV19,CASRLTSGGLLAKNIQYF,TGTGCCAGTAGGTTGACTAGCGGGGGGCTGCTAGCCAAAAACATTCAGTACTTC
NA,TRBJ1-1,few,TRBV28,CAMTGNTEAFF,TGTGCCATGACAGGGAACACTGAAGCTTTCTTT
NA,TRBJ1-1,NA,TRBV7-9,CASRPRNRVGTEAFF,TGTGCCAGCAGGCCTAGGAACAGGGTGGGCACTGAAGCTTTCTTT
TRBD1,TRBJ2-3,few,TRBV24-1,CATSDPGTGGKIDTQYF,TGTGCCACCAGTGACCCCGGGACAGGGGGGAAGATCGATACGCAGTATTTT
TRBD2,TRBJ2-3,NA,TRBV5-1,CASQSGRRGSTDTQYF,TGCGCCAGCCAAAGCGGGAGGAGGGGGAGCACAGATACGCAGTATTTT
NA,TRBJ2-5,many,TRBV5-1,CASSPGTYNQETQYF,TGCGCCAGCAGCCCCGGGACGTACAATCAAGAGACCCAGTACTTC
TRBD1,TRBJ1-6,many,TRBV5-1,CASSLTVTGENSPLHF,TGCGCCAGCAGCTTAACCGTGACAGGGGAGAATTCACCCCTCCACTTT
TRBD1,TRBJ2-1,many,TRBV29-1,CSVAGQGAVNEQFF,TGCAGCGTTGCTGGCCAGGGGGCTGTAAATGAGCAGTTCTTC
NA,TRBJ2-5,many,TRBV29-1,CSVGPPQETQYF,TGCAGCGTTGGACCCCCACAAGAGACCCAGTACTTC
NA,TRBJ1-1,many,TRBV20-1,CSASVSGTTEAFF,TGCAGTGCTAGTGTTTCGGGGACCACTGAAGCTTTCTTT
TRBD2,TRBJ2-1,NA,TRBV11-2,CASSPIAGLGEQFF,TGTGCCAGCAGCCCGATAGCGGGGCTGGGAGAGCAGTTCTTC
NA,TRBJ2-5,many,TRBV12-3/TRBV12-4,CASSRRYQETQYF,TGTGCCAGCAGTCGGCGGTACCAAGAGACCCAGTACTTC
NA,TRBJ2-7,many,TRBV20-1,CSARDRTGFYEQYF,TGCAGTGCTAGAGATCGTACAGGGTTCTACGAGCAGTACTTC
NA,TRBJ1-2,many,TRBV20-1,CSAPPGPYGYTF,TGCAGTGCTCCCCCGGGTCCCTATGGCTACACCTTC
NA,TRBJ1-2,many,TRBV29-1,CSVEDPLEDKDAYGYTF,TGCAGCGTTGAAGATCCCCTAGAGGACAAGGACGCCTATGGCTACACCTTC
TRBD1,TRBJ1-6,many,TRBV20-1,CSARGIQGAYSPLHF,TGCAGTGCTAGAGGAATACAGGGGGCTTATTCACCCCTCCACTTT
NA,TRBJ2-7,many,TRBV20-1,CSAKPSAGEQYF,TGCAGTGCTAAGCCTAGCGCGGGCGAGCAGTACTTC
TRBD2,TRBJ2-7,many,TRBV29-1,CSVHPGGGGKQYF,TGCAGCGTTCATCCGGGAGGTGGTGGCAAGCAGTACTTC
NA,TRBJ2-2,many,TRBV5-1,CASSLEVTGELFF,TGCGCCAGCAGCTTGGAGGTCACCGGGGAGCTGTTTTTT
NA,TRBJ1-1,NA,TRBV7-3,CASSLSRDVTEAFF,TGTGCCAGCAGCTTAAGTCGGGATGTCACTGAAGCTTTCTTT
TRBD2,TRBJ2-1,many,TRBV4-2,CASSQEGGRPGNEQFF,TGTGCCAGCAGCCAAGAGGGCGGGAGGCCAGGAAATGAGCAGTTCTTC
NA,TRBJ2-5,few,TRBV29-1,CSVDGRSQETQYF,TGCAGCGTTGACGGACGGTCACAAGAGACCCAGTACTTC